The clone carrying this TCR beta chain came up a few times. Its antigen is not known. The CDR3 sequence is 14 residues long. V shed 4 bases and J shed 1 base, with 12 bases lying between them. CDR1 DFQATT and CDR2 SNEGSKA come from the germline V gene (reference sequence). The source of the sample is a study of response to subunit inactivated influenza vaccine. Findings of the study overall: It was suggested by the authors that few new T cells are recruited by each seasonal influenza vaccination.

TCRdb itself ran the RT-PCR reads through MiXCR, one entry per CDR3 protein. The table includes more than 700,000 distinct CDR3 sequences, less than 25% detected once. The sample here was PBMCs from blood, taken roughly 5 days after vaccination. The TCR originated in a man aged 50 or older who received an inactivated influenza vaccine. The J gene is TRBJ2-3, the V gene TRBV20-1; D remains ambiguous. The CDR3 DNA reads as TGCAGTGCTACCCGGCCGCAAGGCACAGATACGCAGTATTTT. It translates to CSATRPQGTDTQYF.